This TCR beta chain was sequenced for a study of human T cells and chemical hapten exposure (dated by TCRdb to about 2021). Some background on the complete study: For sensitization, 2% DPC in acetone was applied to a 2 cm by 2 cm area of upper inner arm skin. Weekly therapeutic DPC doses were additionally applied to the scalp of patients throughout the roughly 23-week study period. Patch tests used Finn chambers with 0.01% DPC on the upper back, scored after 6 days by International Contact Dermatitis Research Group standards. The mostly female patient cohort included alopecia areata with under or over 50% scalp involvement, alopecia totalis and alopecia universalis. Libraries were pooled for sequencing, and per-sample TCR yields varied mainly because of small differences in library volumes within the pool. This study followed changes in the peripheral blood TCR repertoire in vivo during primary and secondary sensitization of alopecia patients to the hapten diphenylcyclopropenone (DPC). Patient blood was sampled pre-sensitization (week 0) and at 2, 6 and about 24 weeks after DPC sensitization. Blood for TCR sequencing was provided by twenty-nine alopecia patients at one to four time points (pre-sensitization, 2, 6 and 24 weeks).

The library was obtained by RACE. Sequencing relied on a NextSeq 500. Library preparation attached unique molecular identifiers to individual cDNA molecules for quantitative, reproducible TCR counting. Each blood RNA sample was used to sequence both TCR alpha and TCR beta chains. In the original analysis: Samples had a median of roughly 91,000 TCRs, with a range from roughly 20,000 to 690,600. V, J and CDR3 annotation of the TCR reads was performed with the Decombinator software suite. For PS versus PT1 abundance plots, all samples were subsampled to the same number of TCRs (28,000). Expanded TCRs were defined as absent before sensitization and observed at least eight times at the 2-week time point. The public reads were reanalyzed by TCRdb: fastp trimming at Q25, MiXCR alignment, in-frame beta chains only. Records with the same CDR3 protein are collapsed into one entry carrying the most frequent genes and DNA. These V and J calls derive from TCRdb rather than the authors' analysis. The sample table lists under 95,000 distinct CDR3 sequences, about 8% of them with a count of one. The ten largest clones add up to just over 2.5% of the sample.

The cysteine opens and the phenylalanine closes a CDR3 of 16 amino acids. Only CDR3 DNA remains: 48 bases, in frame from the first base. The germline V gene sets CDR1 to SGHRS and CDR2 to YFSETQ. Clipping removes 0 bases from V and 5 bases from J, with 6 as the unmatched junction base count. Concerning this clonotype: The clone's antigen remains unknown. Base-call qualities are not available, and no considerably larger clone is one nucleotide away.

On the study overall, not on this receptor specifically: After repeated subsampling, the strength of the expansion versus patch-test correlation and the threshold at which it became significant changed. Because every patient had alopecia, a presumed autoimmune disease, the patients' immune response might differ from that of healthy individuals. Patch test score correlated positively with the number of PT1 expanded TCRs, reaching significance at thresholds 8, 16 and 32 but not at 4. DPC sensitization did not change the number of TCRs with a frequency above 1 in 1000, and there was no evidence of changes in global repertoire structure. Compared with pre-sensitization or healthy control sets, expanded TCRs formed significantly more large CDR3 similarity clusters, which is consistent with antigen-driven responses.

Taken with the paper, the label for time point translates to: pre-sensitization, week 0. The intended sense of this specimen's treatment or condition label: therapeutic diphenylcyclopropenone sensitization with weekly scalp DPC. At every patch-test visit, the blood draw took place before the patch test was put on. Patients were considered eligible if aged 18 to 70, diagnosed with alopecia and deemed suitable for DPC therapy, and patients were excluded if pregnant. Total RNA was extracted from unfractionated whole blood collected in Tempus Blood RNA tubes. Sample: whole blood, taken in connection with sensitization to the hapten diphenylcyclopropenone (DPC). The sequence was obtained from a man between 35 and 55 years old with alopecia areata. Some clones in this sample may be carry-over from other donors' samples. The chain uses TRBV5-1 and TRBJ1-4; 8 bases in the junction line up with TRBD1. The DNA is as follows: TGCGCCAGCAGCTTGGCCCCAGGGGGCGCGAATGAAAAACTGTTTTTT. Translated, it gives CASSLAPGGANEKLFF.